Reported below is one TCR beta chain. This clonotype is categorized as medium-sized (0.01 to 0.1%). Its antigen is not yet known. Base-call qualities are not available, and no considerably larger clone is one nucleotide away. The entry originates in a study (dated by TCRdb to the mid-2010s). Regarding the study in general: The research examined where HIV persistence comes from in people whose immune systems controlled HIV infection without treatment.

For CDR1 and CDR2, the germline V gene lists ENHRY and SYGVKD. The CDR3, cysteine through phenylalanine, is 15 amino acids long. Only the CDR3 portion is preserved as DNA: 45 bases, with reading frame beginning at the first base. The germline V and J ends show losses of 2 bases and 2 bases respectively, and no gene match explains 3 bases of the junction. Libraries came from 5' RACE. The reads were generated on an Illumina HiSeq 2000. TCRdb reworked the public reads: Q25 trimming with fastp, MiXCR clone assembly, productive beta chains retained. Rows are combined by CDR3 protein, so each entry shows the most common genes and DNA. For this sample there are about 3,000 distinct CDR3 sequences; approximately 6.4% appear just once. Roughly 6.7% of the sample lies in the top ten.

Source material: total memory T cells from blood PBMCs. This specimen's cell subset or site label, per the study, means: transitional memory CD4+ T cells. The sequence is built from TRBV10-3 and TRBJ2-3, with 8 bases aligning to TRBD2. This sequence was found in a female donor with HIV. The nucleotide sequence is TGTGCCATCAGTGAGGGCGGGGGGTACACAGATACGCAGTATTTT. It translates as CAISEGGGYTDTQYF.